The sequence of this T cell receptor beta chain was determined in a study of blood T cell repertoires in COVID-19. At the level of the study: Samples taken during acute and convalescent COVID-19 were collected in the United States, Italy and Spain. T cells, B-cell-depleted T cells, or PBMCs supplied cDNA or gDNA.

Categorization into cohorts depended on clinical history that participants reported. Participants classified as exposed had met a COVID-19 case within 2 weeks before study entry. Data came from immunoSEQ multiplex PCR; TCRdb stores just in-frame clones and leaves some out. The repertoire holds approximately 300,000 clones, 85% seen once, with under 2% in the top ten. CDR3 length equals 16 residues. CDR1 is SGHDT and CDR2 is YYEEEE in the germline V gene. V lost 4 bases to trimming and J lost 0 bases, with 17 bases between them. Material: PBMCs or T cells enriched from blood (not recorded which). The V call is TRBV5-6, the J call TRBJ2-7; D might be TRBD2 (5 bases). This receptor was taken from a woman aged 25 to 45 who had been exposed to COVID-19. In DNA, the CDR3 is TGTGCCAGCAGCACGAAGGAGGCGGAGAGCTCCTACGAGCAGTACTTC. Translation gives CASSTKEAESSYEQYF.